What follows are 29 T cell receptor beta chains derived from one specimen sequenced in a study of blood T cell repertoires in COVID-19 (dated by TCRdb to the early 2020s). Libraries were made using the immunoSEQ multiplex PCR assay. This is the immuneACCESS table as TCRdb keeps it, with only in-frame sequences that have V and J called. A part of the clones is gone; compared with another copy, unresolved V genes explain less than half, and the rest is unexplained. A total of fewer than 90,000 clones appear in this sample, roughly nine tenths of them only once. Clones ranked in the top ten supply more than 15% of the sample. The specimen sequenced was peripheral blood. These TCRs come from a man older than 75 in a cohort sampled during active COVID-19.

The chain employs TRBV6-5 and TRBJ2-4, with 8 positions matching TRBD2. The J segment lost 8 bases and the V segment lost 8 bases, leaving 14 bases of the junction unmatched. The germline gives CDR1 MNHEY, CDR2 SVGAGI. The CDR3 runs 15 residues. The CDR3 here is CASLNWRGARYIQYF. CDR3 bases: TGTGCCAGCCTTAACTGGCGGGGGGCCAGATACATTCAGTACTTC.

This chain connects TRBV15 to TRBJ1-2, with 9 positions matching TRBD1. From germline, CDR1 is LNHNV and CDR2 YYDKDF (reference sequence). This CDR3 has 15 amino acids. Trimming cost V 0 bases and J 4 bases; bases outside gene matches: 3. CDR3 sequence reads: CATSRETGGVYGYTF. CDR3 bases: TGTGCCACCAGCAGAGAAACAGGGGGCGTCTATGGCTACACCTTC.

The chain couples TRBV19 to TRBJ1-2; 8 nucleotides align to TRBD1. The length of the CDR3 is 13 residues. V dropped 7 bases and J dropped 4; count of bases not matched to a gene: 5. Germline V gives CDR1 LNHDA, CDR2 SQIVND (reference sequence). DNA for the CDR3: TGTGCCAGTACCTATGACAGGGGCTATGGCTACACCTTC. It encodes CASTYDRGYGYTF.

This chain joins TRBV4-1 and TRBJ1-5; 8 nucleotides align to TRBD1. Germline lookup yields CDR1 MGHRA and CDR2 YSYEKL. V dropped 2 bases and J dropped 6; count of bases not matched to a gene: 9. This CDR3 comprises 16 residues. Here the CDR3 DNA reads TGCGCCAGCAGCCAAACCCAGGGGGCGAACGGTCAGCCCCAGCATTTT. This translates into CASSQTQGANGQPQHF.

The V call is TRBV6-6, the J call TRBJ1-5, with D possibly matching TRBD1 (6 bases). CDR3 length equals 13 residues. The V gene's germline CDR1 is MNHNY and CDR2 SVGAGI (reference sequence). V was pared by 5 bases and J by 6 bases, with 11 bases between. CDR3 DNA: TGTGCCAGCAGTGGCCTGGGGGCTCAGCCCCAGCATTTT. Protein: CASSGLGAQPQHF.

This chain joins TRBV7-2 and TRBJ2-1; TRBD2 matches 12 bases. This CDR3 contains 17 residues. The J segment lost 10 bases and the V segment lost 5 bases, leaving 15 bases of the junction unmatched. CDR1 and CDR2 from the germline V gene are SGHTA and FQGNSA. The chain's CDR3 is CASSPAASGGAIKEQFF. The CDR3 DNA is TGTGCCAGCAGCCCAGCCGCTAGCGGGGGGGCCATCAAGGAGCAGTTCTTC.

This chain connects TRBV5-1 to TRBJ2-3, with D perhaps TRBD2 (6 bases). The CDR3 sequence is 18 residues long. Per the germline V gene, CDR1 is SGHRS and CDR2 is YFSETQ. The V end was cut by 4 bases, the J end by 0 bases, with 21 bases between. The CDR3 here is CASSLLQAPGTSTDTQYF. In nucleotides, the CDR3 is TGCGCCAGCAGCCTACTACAGGCCCCAGGGACTAGCACAGATACGCAGTATTTT.

This clone was picked up a small number of times. The chain couples TRBV6-5 to TRBJ2-7; possibly TRBD1 for D (6 bases). Trimming removed 7 bases from V and 0 bases from J, with 10 bases in between. Germline V gene data show CDR1 as MNHEY and CDR2 as SVGAGI. The CDR3 has 13 amino acids. Here the CDR3 DNA reads TGTGCCAGCACGGGACATCCCTCCTACGAGCAGTACGTC. This translates into CASTGHPSYEQYV.

The CDR3 DNA reads as TGTGCCAGCAGTTACGGACAGGGGGCCTCCTACGAGCAGTACTTC. As protein: CASSYGQGASYEQYF. The rearrangement joins TRBV6-5 to TRBJ2-7, with 11 positions matching TRBD1. The CDR3 loop spans 15 amino acids. The junction had 0 bases not matched to a gene; V was cut back by 2 bases and J by 0 bases. CDR1 and CDR2 from the germline V gene are MNHEY and SVGAGI.

This sequence joins TRBV2 and TRBJ2-7, with 9 bases lining up with TRBD1. V shed 6 bases and J 2 bases; nucleotides not matched to a gene: 8. The CDR3 sequence is 15 residues long. The germline CDR1 and CDR2 sequences are SNHLY and FYNNEI. This chain's CDR3 is CASRAWDRVTYEQYV. The CDR3 nucleotides read TGTGCCAGCAGAGCCTGGGACAGGGTAACCTACGAGCAGTACGTC.

This chain links TRBV5-1 with TRBJ2-5; the match to TRBD1 covers 11 bases. The CDR3 runs to 15 residues. After removal of 4 bases from V and 3 bases from J, the junction contained 5 bases not matched to a gene. CDR1 SGHRS and CDR2 YFSETQ come from the germline V gene. CDR3 sequence reads: CASSRRTGGEETQYF. CDR3 in DNA: TGCGCCAGCAGCCGCCGGACAGGGGGCGAAGAGACCCAGTACTTC.

The rearrangement uses TRBV7-9 and TRBJ2-7; weak D call: TRBD2 (5 bases). Between the trimmed V and J ends, which lost 11 bases and 2 bases, there was a span of 16 bases. This CDR3 is 13 amino acids long. CDR1 is SEHNR, CDR2 FQNEAQ, per germline (reference sequence). Here the CDR3 DNA reads TGTGCCTCTAGACCGGGAAGTACCTACGAGCAGTACTTC. Translation: CASRPGSTYEQYF.

The rearrangement links TRBV24-1 to TRBJ2-3; D is possibly TRBD2 (6 bases). Germline V gene sequence: CDR1 KGHDR, CDR2 SFDVKD. V dropped 3 bases and J dropped 1 base, with 10 bases sitting between them. There are 15 residues in the CDR3. CDR3 bases: TGTGCCACCAGTGATGCCGGGGGTCGCACAGATACGCAGTATTTT. Protein: CATSDAGGRTDTQYF.

The chain combines TRBV7-2 with TRBJ2-5; 11 nucleotides align to TRBD2. Germline trimming cut 1 base from V and 4 bases from J; bases unmatched to any gene: 8. The CDR3 length is 17 residues. The germline V gene encodes CDR1 SGHTA and CDR2 FQGNSA. The CDR3 here is CASSLGTVAGGGETQYF. As DNA, the CDR3 is TGTGCCAGCAGCTTAGGGACGGTAGCGGGGGGGGGAGAGACCCAGTACTTC.

This chain connects TRBV18 to TRBJ2-7, with 7 nucleotides matching TRBD1. CDR1 and CDR2 from the germline V gene are KGHSH and LQKENI. V dropped 1 base and J dropped 1; count of bases not matched to a gene: 1. The CDR3 is 14 amino acids. The CDR3 DNA reads TGTGCCAGCTCACCACGGGGACAGTCCTACGAGCAGTACTTC. Its translation is CASSPRGQSYEQYF.

The rearrangement uses TRBV6-6 and TRBJ2-3, with 7 bases fitting TRBD2. Germline V gives CDR1 MNHNY, CDR2 SVGAGI (reference sequence). Trimming at V came to 5 bases and at J to 6 bases, leaving 2 bases not matched to a gene. The CDR3 runs to 12 residues. For the CDR3, the DNA is TGTGCCAGCAGTAACGGGGGGGATACGCAGTATTTT. This sequence encodes CASSNGGDTQYF.

The chain uses TRBV4-2 and TRBJ2-5; 11 nucleotides align to TRBD2. CDR1 and CDR2 from the germline V gene are LGHNA and YNFKEQ. Germline trimming cut 0 bases from V and 4 bases from J; bases unmatched to any gene: 10. The CDR3 has 18 amino acids. The CDR3 is CASSQEGGSGGARETQYF. The DNA of the CDR3 is TGTGCCAGCAGCCAAGAAGGAGGTAGCGGGGGGGCCCGAGAGACCCAGTACTTC.

The chain employs TRBV28 and TRBJ2-3; D is uncertain. Germline V gives CDR1 MDHEN, CDR2 SYDVKM. This CDR3 is built from 12 residues. Trimming removed 10 bases from V and 5 bases from J, with 13 bases in between. The DNA for the CDR3 is TGTGCCATCGCCCTGGTCGGAGATACGCAGTATTTT. It codes for CAIALVGDTQYF.

The chain combines TRBV27 with TRBJ2-7, with 11 bases lining up with TRBD2. The V and J ends lost 0 bases and 1 base, in that order; junction bases with no gene match: 8. The length of the CDR3 is 18 residues. CDR1 is MNHEY and CDR2 is SMNVEV in the germline V gene (reference sequence). This CDR3 reads CASSLSPSIAGGSYEQYV. CDR3 nucleotide sequence: TGTGCCAGCAGTTTATCGCCCTCAATAGCGGGGGGGTCCTACGAGCAGTACGTC.

The rearrangement joins TRBV19 to TRBJ1-2, with TRBD1 identical over 12 bases. The CDR3 runs to 16 residues. With V trimmed by 7 bases and J by 3 bases, 9 bases remained unmatched. Germline assignment: CDR1 LNHDA and CDR2 SQIVND (reference sequence). CDR3 amino acids: CASTVQGQGADYGYTF. The DNA of the CDR3 is TGTGCCAGTACCGTCCAGGGACAGGGGGCCGACTATGGCTACACCTTC. The whole variable domain, remainder taken from reference TRBV19 and TRBJ1-2, is DGGITQSPKYLFRKEGQNVTLSCEQNLNHDAMYWYRQDPGQGLRLIYYSQIVNDFQKGDIAEGYSVSREKKESFPLTVTSAQKNPTAFYLCASTVQGQGADYGYTFGSGTRLTVV.

This clone appeared a few times. The chain joins TRBV7-2 to TRBJ2-3; 9 bases agree with TRBD2. Germline CDR1 reads SGHTA; CDR2 reads FQGNSA. The CDR3 is 15 residues long. The V gene end was trimmed by 4 bases and the J gene end by 7 bases; junction bases not matched to a gene: 9. CDR3 sequence reads: CASSSRGGLGNTQYF. In DNA, the CDR3 is TGTGCCAGCAGCTCGCGGGGGGGCCTAGGAAATACGCAGTATTTT. The full variable domain, completed using reference TRBV7-2 and TRBJ2-3, is GAGVSQSPSNKVTEKGKDVELRCDPISGHTALYWYRQSLGQGLEFLIYFQGNSAPDKSGLPSDRFSAERTGGSVSTLTIQRTQQEDSAVYLCASSSRGGLGNTQYFGPGTRLTVL.

The chain carries TRBV18 and TRBJ2-2, with 10 bases identical to TRBD1. Germline trimming cut 4 bases from V and 3 bases from J; bases unmatched to any gene: 5. The germline CDR1 and CDR2 sequences are KGHSH and LQKENI. CDR3 length equals 16 residues. The CDR3 sequence: CASSLTGGADTGELFF. Here the CDR3 DNA reads TGTGCCAGCTCACTGACAGGGGGCGCCGACACCGGGGAGCTGTTTTTT.

The chain is built from TRBV5-1 and TRBJ2-7; maybe TRBD1 (6 bases). The CDR3 totals 14 residues. In germline, CDR1 is SGHRS, CDR2 YFSETQ. The V gene lost 7 bases and the J gene lost 3 bases, with 17 bases spanning the gap. CDR3 sequence: CASDAQGQLYEQYV. Written as DNA, the CDR3 is TGCGCCAGCGATGCTCAGGGGCAACTCTACGAGCAGTACGTC.

The rearrangement uses TRBV3-1 (or the pseudogene TRBV3-2) and TRBJ2-5, with 9 bases that match TRBD2. V lost 6 bases, J lost 2 bases, and 4 bases stayed unmatched. This CDR3 region has 14 residues. Germline V CDR1 and CDR2: LGHDT, YNNKEL (reference sequence). The CDR3 nucleotides are TGTGCCAGCAGTCTAGCGGGGCCGCAAGAGACCCAGTACTTC. This encodes CASSLAGPQETQYF.

The genes are TRBV7-6 and TRBJ2-5; D remains ambiguous. The CDR3 runs 12 residues. Trimming pared 4 bases from V and 2 bases from J, leaving 5 bases between. The germline V gene encodes CDR1 SGHVS and CDR2 FNYEAQ. CDR3 nucleotides: TGTGCCAGCAGCTCAGAACAAGAGACCCAGTACTTC. It encodes CASSSEQETQYF.

V gene TRBV5-6 combines with J gene TRBJ1-5; 10 bases are shared with TRBD1. The CDR3 loop spans 16 amino acids. V was clipped by 1 base and J by 3 bases; unmatched bases: 4. Looked up from germline, CDR1 is SGHDT and CDR2 is YYEEEE. CDR3 residues: CASSLRTGGYNQPQHF. In DNA, the CDR3 is TGTGCCAGCAGCTTGCGGACAGGGGGTTACAATCAGCCCCAGCATTTT. The full variable domain, rest sourced from reference TRBV5-6 and TRBJ1-5, is DAGVTQSPTHLIKTRGQQVTLRCSPKSGHDTVSWYQQALGQGPQFIFQYYEEEERQRGNFPDRFSGHQFPNYSSELNVNALLLGDSALYLCASSLRTGGYNQPQHFGDGTRLSIL.

This chain links TRBV7-8 with TRBJ1-4; possibly TRBD1 for D (5 bases). The germline gives CDR1 SGHVS, CDR2 FQNEAQ. CDR3 length: 15 amino acids. V lost 2 bases, J lost 5 bases, and 12 bases lay in between. CDR3: CASSLMLGPNEKLFF. Here the CDR3 DNA reads TGTGCCAGCAGCTTAATGTTGGGGCCAAATGAAAAACTGTTTTTT.

The chain recombines TRBV6-5 with TRBJ1-2; 7 bases align to TRBD1. Germline CDR1 reads MNHEY; CDR2 reads SVGAGI. The V gene end was trimmed by 0 bases and the J gene end by 6 bases; junction bases not matched to a gene: 4. The CDR3 extends over 14 amino acids. DNA of the CDR3: TGTGCCAGCAGTTACTCGAGACAGGGAGATGGCTACACCTTC. It is translated as CASSYSRQGDGYTF.

This sequence joins TRBV19 and TRBJ2-3; 8 bases are a match to TRBD2. The V and J ends lost 6 bases and 3 bases, in that order; junction bases with no gene match: 8. CDR1 is LNHDA, CDR2 SQIVND, per germline (reference sequence). The CDR3 totals 15 residues. CDR3 sequence (DNA): TGTGCCAGTAGCCCCCCGCAGCGGGGGACAGATACGCAGTATTTT. This sequence encodes CASSPPQRGTDTQYF.